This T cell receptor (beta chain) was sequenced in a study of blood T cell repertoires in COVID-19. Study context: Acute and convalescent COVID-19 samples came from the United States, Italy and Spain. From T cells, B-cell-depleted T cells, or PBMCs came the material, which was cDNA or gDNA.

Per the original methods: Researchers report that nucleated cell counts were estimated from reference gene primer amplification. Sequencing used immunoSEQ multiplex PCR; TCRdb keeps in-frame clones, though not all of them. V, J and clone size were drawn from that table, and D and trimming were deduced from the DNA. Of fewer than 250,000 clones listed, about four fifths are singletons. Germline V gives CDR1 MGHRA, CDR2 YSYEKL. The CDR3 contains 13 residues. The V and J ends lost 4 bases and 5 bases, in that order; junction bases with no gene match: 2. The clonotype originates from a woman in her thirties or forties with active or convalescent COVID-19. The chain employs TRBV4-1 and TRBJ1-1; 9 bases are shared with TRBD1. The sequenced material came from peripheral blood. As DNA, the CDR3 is TGCGCCAGCAGCCCCGGGACAGGGACTGAAGCTTTCTTT. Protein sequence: CASSPGTGTEAFF.